A single TCR beta chain is shown here with its context. These data are taken from a study of cytomegalovirus exposure and HLA in healthy donors. Overall study: T cells numbering 150 million to 200 million yielded roughly 120 million unique TCR beta sequences in an earlier analysis.

PCR employed 60 Vbeta and 13 Jbeta primers. Generated by immunoSEQ multiplex PCR, the TCRdb table keeps only in-frame clones and is missing some. The data show some 180,000 clones, 77% seen once. V was pared by 0 bases and J by 2 bases, with 11 bases between. The CDR3 consists of 17 residues. Germline lookup yields CDR1 LGHNA and CDR2 YNFKEQ. The clonotype was recovered from an older woman in good health and CMV-seropositive. The material sequenced was PBMCs. The rearrangement uses TRBV4-2 and TRBJ2-6; a possible D gene is TRBD2 (7 bases). CDR3 DNA sequence: TGTGCCAGCAGCCAAGATGAGGGGGGGGCTGGGGCCAACGTCCTGACTTTC. Translated, it gives CASSQDEGGAGANVLTF.